These 19 T cell receptor beta chains originate from one sample sequenced in a study of shared clonotypes between healthy human individuals. The method was immunoSEQ multiplex PCR; TCRdb's version includes in-frame clones alone and lacks a portion of them. The table lists about 180,000 clones, roughly 93% of them singletons. Sequencing was done on a sample of naive CD4+ T cells sorted from blood. Sample subset: CD45RA+ positively selected. These receptors all stem from a woman aged 25 to 39 in good health.

The chain uses TRBV6-6 and TRBJ1-2; D gene unclear. The germline CDR1 and CDR2 sequences are MNHNY and SVGAGI (reference sequence). The V end was cut by 7 bases, the J end by 3 bases, with 18 bases between. The CDR3 sequence is 15 residues long. CDR3 bases: TGTGCCAGCAATCTATCCCCACGGAGTCACTATGGCTACACCTTC. The encoded protein is CASNLSPRSHYGYTF.

The J gene is TRBJ2-3, the V gene TRBV6-4; 7 bases agree with TRBD2. J was trimmed by 4 bases and V by 4 bases; bases with no gene match: 5. Germline assignment: CDR1 MRHNA and CDR2 SNTAGT. This CDR3 spans 14 amino acids. The CDR3 region is CASSGAGAPDTQYF. CDR3 nucleotide sequence: TGTGCCAGCAGTGGGGCGGGAGCCCCAGATACGCAGTATTTT.

The J gene is TRBJ1-1, the V gene TRBV20-1; D unresolved. V was shortened by 6 bases and J by 1 base, with 6 bases between the two germline ends. Germline V gene lookup returns CDR1 DFQATT and CDR2 SNEGSKA (reference sequence). The CDR3 is 11 residues long. The CDR3 bases are TGCAGTGCCAGGTGGAACACTGAAGCTTTCTTT. Encoded protein: CSARWNTEAFF.

The chain combines TRBV6-6 with TRBJ1-2; possible D gene TRBD1, 5 bases. V was trimmed by 0 bases and J by 2 bases, leaving 10 bases between them. The CDR3 has 15 amino acids. Germline V gene data show CDR1 as MNHNY and CDR2 as SVGAGI (reference sequence). The CDR3 nucleotides read TGTGCCAGCAGTTACTCTGGGGGGAAGAACTATGGCTACACCTTC. It yields the protein CASSYSGGKNYGYTF.

This clone was observed a single time. This sequence joins TRBV28 and TRBJ1-5, with D possibly TRBD1 on 6 matching bases. This CDR3 region has 16 residues. Germline V gives CDR1 MDHEN, CDR2 SYDVKM. The ends were cut back, 2 bases at V and 1 base at J, with 12 bases in the middle. The CDR3 spells CASSLEGQISNQPQHF. As DNA, the CDR3 is TGTGCCAGCAGTTTAGAAGGACAGATAAGCAATCAGCCCCAGCATTTT.

DNA of the CDR3: TGTGCCAGCAGCTTAGAACTTGCAGGGAACTATGGCTACACCTTC. Its translation: CASSLELAGNYGYTF. The V and J genes are TRBV11-2 and TRBJ1-2; D may be TRBD1 (5 bases). Trimming took off 0 bases at V and 2 bases at J, with 10 bases between the two ends. From germline, CDR1 is SGHAT and CDR2 FQNNGV. The CDR3 is 15 amino acids.

The chain is built from TRBV14 and TRBJ2-1; TRBD1 aligns across 7 bases. Germline V gene lookup returns CDR1 SGHDN and CDR2 FVKESK. V shed 1 base and J 8 bases; nucleotides not matched to a gene: 5. There are 14 residues in the CDR3. The chain's CDR3 is CASSQGDRAHEQFF. CDR3 bases: TGTGCCAGCAGCCAAGGAGACAGGGCCCATGAGCAGTTCTTC.

The V and J genes are TRBV28 and TRBJ2-1; no definite D call. CDR1 is MDHEN, CDR2 SYDVKM, per germline. Trimming pared 3 bases from V and 9 bases from J, leaving 9 bases between. CDR3 length: 12 residues. The chain's CDR3 is CASSFTSTEQFF. CDR3 bases: TGTGCCAGCAGTTTCACGAGCACTGAGCAGTTCTTC.

This chain uses TRBV19 with TRBJ2-3; the match to TRBD2 covers 8 bases. The CDR3 consists of 17 residues. V lost 1 base, J lost 6 bases, and 12 bases stayed unmatched. Germline CDR1 and CDR2: LNHDA and SQIVND (reference sequence). The CDR3 loop reads CASSIVSGGSPPDTQYF. The CDR3 DNA is TGTGCCAGTAGTATAGTATCGGGAGGGTCTCCTCCGGATACGCAGTATTTT.

The V call is TRBV6-1, the J call TRBJ1-2; 7 bases match TRBD1. Per the germline V gene, CDR1 is MNHNS and CDR2 is SASEGT. Trimming removed 6 bases from V and 6 bases from J; junction bases left unmatched: 10. The CDR3 contains 14 residues. In DNA form, the CDR3 reads TGTGCCAGCAGGGAACTACAGGGGCGGCATGGCTACACCTTC. This encodes CASRELQGRHGYTF.

The chain recombines TRBV28 with TRBJ1-3; D ambiguous. V was cut by 6 bases and J by 0 bases, with 18 bases left in between. The CDR3 is 17 amino acids. Germline CDR1 reads MDHEN; CDR2 reads SYDVKM. Here the CDR3 DNA reads TGTGCCAGCAGCCCGTCTGCGGGCAGAATCTCTGGAAACACCATATATTTT. Protein sequence: CASSPSAGRISGNTIYF.

The CDR3 sequence is CASSFGLTSGLRYEQYF. The CDR3 bases are TGTGCCAGCAGCTTCGGGTTGACTAGCGGGCTTCGGTACGAGCAGTACTTC. The V call is TRBV7-9, the J call TRBJ2-7, with TRBD2 matching 10 bases. Trimming took 3 bases from V and 4 from J; bases not matched to a gene: 12. Germline assignment: CDR1 SEHNR and CDR2 FQNEAQ (reference sequence). The CDR3 runs to 17 residues.

The chain carries TRBV7-9 and TRBJ2-7; no definite D call. This CDR3 is built from 13 residues. Germline CDR1 and CDR2: SEHNR and FQNEAQ (reference sequence). Between the trimmed V and J ends, which lost 1 base and 3 bases, there was a span of 7 bases. The CDR3 sequence is CASSLGQDYEQYF. The CDR3 nucleotides read TGTGCCAGCAGCTTAGGGCAGGACTACGAGCAGTACTTC.

This chain's CDR3 is CASSSPSDTEAFF. The CDR3 DNA reads as TGTGCCAGCAGCTCCCCAAGCGACACTGAAGCTTTCTTT. The chain recombines TRBV7-9 with TRBJ1-1; D is unresolved. Germline V CDR1 and CDR2: SEHNR, FQNEAQ (reference sequence). Trimming took 4 bases from V and 3 from J, leaving 9 bases between them. The CDR3 sequence is 13 residues long.

V is TRBV15 and J is TRBJ2-1, with a possible D match to TRBD1 (6 bases). The CDR3 totals 15 residues. Trimming stripped 1 base from V and 8 bases from J, with 15 bases between. Germline CDR1 LNHNV, CDR2 YYDKDF (reference sequence). CDR3 sequence: CATSRAGTGYHEQFF. The CDR3 DNA follows: TGTGCCACCAGCAGAGCGGGAACAGGGTACCATGAGCAGTTCTTC.

V and J are TRBV7-2 and TRBJ2-1, with D hard to call. V was trimmed by 7 bases and J by 7 bases, leaving 8 bases between them. Germline CDR1 and CDR2: SGHTA and FQGNSA. The CDR3 extends over 11 amino acids. CDR3 loop: CASTILNEQFF. The CDR3 coding sequence is TGTGCCAGCACCATCCTGAATGAGCAGTTCTTC.

This chain joins TRBV2 and TRBJ1-1; maybe TRBD1 (6 bases). Between the trimmed V and J ends, which lost 6 bases and 1 base, there was a span of 15 bases. CDR1 is SNHLY and CDR2 is FYNNEI in the germline V gene. The CDR3 spans 15 residues. CDR3 DNA sequence: TGTGCCAGCAGCACCGGGGGGCATGGGAACACTGAAGCTTTCTTT. Protein sequence: CASSTGGHGNTEAFF. Drawing the rest from reference TRBV2 and TRBJ1-1, the complete variable domain is EPEVTQTPSHQVTQMGQEVILRCVPISNHLYFYWYRQILGQKVEFLVSFYNNEISEKSEIFDDQFSVERPDGSNFTLKIRSTKLEDSAMYFCASSTGGHGNTEAFFGQGTRLTVV.

The chain is built from TRBV10-1 and TRBJ2-1; D gene uncertain. This CDR3 is built from 23 residues. Per the germline V gene, CDR1 is WNHNN and CDR2 is SYGVQD (reference sequence). V was trimmed by 8 bases and J by 0 bases, leaving 38 bases between them. CDR3 DNA: TGCGCCAGCCGAGTCCCACACAAGGGTACTCCTCGACGGCGCCCTAGCTCCTACAATGAGCAGTTCTTC. This codes for CASRVPHKGTPRRRPSSYNEQFF.

This chain links TRBV7-8 with TRBJ1-1; D is unresolved. Trimming removed 5 bases from V and 0 bases from J, with 16 bases in between. Germline-derived CDR1 and CDR2 are SGHVS and FQNEAQ. The CDR3 is made up of 16 amino acids. The CDR3: CASSPRPAPMNTEAFF. CDR3 sequence (DNA): TGTGCCAGCAGCCCTCGACCAGCCCCCATGAACACTGAAGCTTTCTTT.